The 21 T cell receptor beta chains below come from one sample, sequenced in a study of PD-1 blockade in classical Hodgkin lymphoma. TCRdb keeps only in-frame clones here, not all; method: immunoSEQ multiplex PCR. Of roughly 140,000 clones listed, around 73% were seen once; the top ten hold roughly 8.4%. Every patient was affected by relapse after autologous stem cell transplantation, while exposure to brentuximab vedotin was not uniform. The specimen comprised peripheral blood mononuclear cells (PBMCs), sampled before the second cycle of nivolumab. The receptor set was obtained from a human donor with classical Hodgkin lymphoma.

There are a few counts of this clone. The rearrangement links TRBV7-9 to TRBJ2-7, with 12 bases identical to TRBD2. This CDR3 region has 16 residues. The germline V gene encodes CDR1 SEHNR and CDR2 FQNEAQ (reference sequence). The V gene end was trimmed by 5 bases and the J gene end by 5 bases; junction bases not matched to a gene: 10. This chain's CDR3 is CASSPWTSGIPHEQYF. CDR3 nucleotide sequence: TGTGCCAGCAGCCCATGGACTAGCGGGATACCCCACGAGCAGTACTTC.

In the case of this clone: Germline and junction disagree at one end, which may indicate a read error. Within the sample, other DNA sequences also encode this same CDR3. The V gene is TRBV2, the J gene TRBJ1-2; maybe TRBD1 (6 bases). Looked up from germline, CDR1 is SNHLY and CDR2 is FYNNEI. This CDR3 has 13 amino acids. The CDR3 DNA sequence: TGTGCCAGCAGCGAAGGGGGGTGGGGGGGCTACACCTTC. It is translated as CASSEGGWGGYTF.

V and J are TRBV7-7 and TRBJ2-2; no firm D call. Germline V gene data show CDR1 as SSHAT and CDR2 as FNYEAQ (reference sequence). This CDR3 comprises 14 residues. Trimming removed 6 bases from V and 2 bases from J, with 10 bases in between. This CDR3 reads CASRDRANTGELFF. CDR3 in DNA: TGTGCCAGCAGAGACCGGGCCAACACCGGGGAGCTGTTTTTT.

CDR3 region: CASSQEGGSGKITSYNEQFF. The CDR3 nucleotides read TGTGCCAGCAGCCAAGAGGGAGGTAGCGGGAAGATTACCTCCTACAATGAGCAGTTCTTC. The chain carries TRBV4-2 and TRBJ2-1; 8 nucleotides line up with TRBD2. The V and J ends lost 0 bases and 0 bases, in that order; junction bases with no gene match: 13. Per the germline V gene, CDR1 is LGHNA and CDR2 is YNFKEQ. The CDR3 has 20 residues.

This chain connects TRBV11-2 to TRBJ1-1, with D unclear. Germline CDR1 is SGHAT and CDR2 is FQNNGV. The CDR3 covers 16 residues. V was clipped by 4 bases and J by 0 bases, with 15 bases between them. The CDR3 nucleotides read TGTGCCAGCAGCTCATCCGCAACCGGGATGAACACTGAAGCTTTCTTT. This encodes CASSSSATGMNTEAFF. Complete variable domain (other parts from reference TRBV11-2 and TRBJ1-1): EAGVAQSPRYKIIEKRQSVAFWCNPISGHATLYWYQQILGQGPKLLIQFQNNGVVDDSQLPKDRFSAERLKGVDSTLKIQPAKLEDSAVYLCASSSSATGMNTEAFFGQGTRLTVV.

CDR3 amino acids: CASSYSAGPPYEQYF. The CDR3 DNA is TGTGCCAGCAGTTACTCGGCAGGGCCCCCCTACGAGCAGTACTTC. The V and J genes are TRBV6-5 and TRBJ2-5, with D possibly being TRBD1 (5 bases). The end of the DNA fits TRBJ2-7 better, so the J call may be wrong. The CDR3 runs 15 residues. Germline V gene lookup returns CDR1 MNHEY and CDR2 SVGAGI.

The rearrangement joins TRBV5-1 to TRBJ2-7; either TRBD1 or TRBD2 may fit D (5 bases each). V shed 4 bases and J shed 4 bases, with 21 bases lying between them. The length of the CDR3 is 16 residues. The V gene's germline CDR1 is SGHRS and CDR2 YFSETQ. The DNA of the CDR3 is TGCGCCAGCAGCGGGACCGGGACCCTCAGGGTTTACGAGCAGTACTTC. It yields the protein CASSGTGTLRVYEQYF.

This sequence joins TRBV6-6 and TRBJ1-2; D is uncertain. The CDR3 runs to 15 residues. Trimming took 5 bases from V and 1 from J, leaving 14 bases between them. Germline lookup yields CDR1 MNHNY and CDR2 SVGAGI (reference sequence). For the CDR3, the DNA is TGTGCCAGCAGTCGATGGAAAACTCTTAACTATGGCTACACCTTC. This sequence encodes CASSRWKTLNYGYTF.

The chain is built from TRBV10-3 and TRBJ1-2, with 8 bases that match TRBD1. CDR3 size: 13 residues. Germline values: CDR1 ENHRY, CDR2 SYGVKD. V trimming: 6 bases; J trimming: 8 bases; junction bases outside the gene matches: 8. In nucleotides, the CDR3 is TGTGCCATCAGACGGAGCGGGACAGGAGGCTACACCTTC. Translating gives CAIRRSGTGGYTF.

V gene TRBV18 combines with J gene TRBJ1-2; D remains ambiguous. V shed 7 bases and J shed 7 bases, with 16 bases lying between them. The germline gives CDR1 KGHSH, CDR2 LQKENI. The CDR3 is 13 residues long. The CDR3 spells CASCAENYGGYTF. The CDR3 DNA reads as TGTGCCAGCTGCGCGGAAAATTACGGTGGCTACACCTTC. The full variable domain, its missing parts supplied by reference TRBV18 and TRBJ1-2, is NAGVMQNPRHLVRRRGQEARLRCSPMKGHSHVYWYRQLPEEGLKFMVYLQKENIIDESGMPKERFSAEFPKEGPSILRIQQVVRGDSAAYFCASCAENYGGYTFGSGTRLTVV.

The rearrangement joins TRBV9 to TRBJ1-3; D not certain. Germline values: CDR1 SGDLS, CDR2 YYNGEE. V was trimmed by 2 bases and J by 8 bases, leaving 20 bases between them. This CDR3 is built from 16 residues. The CDR3 loop is CASSVSPGTQADTIYF. Written as DNA, the CDR3 is TGTGCCAGCAGCGTTAGCCCGGGAACTCAGGCGGACACCATATATTTT.

The V gene is TRBV19, the J gene TRBJ2-3; 7 bases align to TRBD2. The germline V gene has CDR1 LNHDA and CDR2 SQIVND (reference sequence). V gave up 6 bases and J gave up 4 bases; unmatched junction bases: 10. The CDR3 extends over 15 amino acids. For the CDR3, the DNA is TGTGCCAGTAGAGCGGTTGGCGGGAGACCAGATACGCAGTATTTT. Residues: CASRAVGGRPDTQYF.

The V gene is TRBV28, the J gene TRBJ2-2; D gene uncertain. Germline CDR1 is MDHEN and CDR2 is SYDVKM. The V end was cut by 5 bases, the J end by 4 bases, with 17 bases between. There are 16 residues in the CDR3. CDR3 protein: CASSRHGAQGTGELFF. The CDR3 DNA follows: TGTGCCAGCAGTCGACACGGCGCGCAAGGCACCGGGGAGCTGTTTTTT. The full variable domain, rest sourced from reference TRBV28 and TRBJ2-2, is DVKVTQSSRYLVKRTGEKVFLECVQDMDHENMFWYRQDPGLGLRLIYFSYDVKMKEKGDIPEGYSVSREKKERFSLILESASTNQTSMYLCASSRHGAQGTGELFFGEGSRLTVL.

The rearrangement uses TRBV11-2 and TRBJ2-1, with 7 bases that match TRBD1. Looked up from germline, CDR1 is SGHAT and CDR2 is FQNNGV. Trimming removed 2 bases from V and 3 bases from J; junction bases left unmatched: 7. CDR3 size: 16 residues. CDR3 in DNA: TGTGCCAGCAGCTTAATTACCGGGACAGACTACAATGAGCAGTTCTTC. It yields the protein CASSLITGTDYNEQFF.

The rearrangement joins TRBV7-9 to TRBJ2-2; 8 nucleotides match TRBD1. Germline CDR1 is SEHNR and CDR2 is FQNEAQ (reference sequence). The CDR3 covers 17 residues. J lost 6 bases, V lost 4 bases, and 13 bases had no gene match. The CDR3 DNA reads as TGTGCCAGCAGCTCACGGACAGGGCCCCCTCTTTCCGGGGAGCTGTTTTTT. Amino acid sequence: CASSSRTGPPLSGELFF.

In this sample, this clone turned up once. V usage is TRBV7-9 and J usage is TRBJ2-7, with 7 bases lining up with TRBD1. The CDR3 length is 14 residues. Germline assignment: CDR1 SEHNR and CDR2 FQNEAQ (reference sequence). After removal of 8 bases from V and 0 bases from J, the junction contained 7 bases not matched to a gene. CDR3 region: CASSETGYSYEQYF. Written as DNA, the CDR3 is TGTGCCAGCTCGGAGACAGGGTACTCCTACGAGCAGTACTTC.

The rearrangement uses TRBV5-1 and TRBJ2-3, with TRBD2 matching 9 bases. The CDR3 is 14 residues long. The germline V gene encodes CDR1 SGHRS and CDR2 YFSETQ. V shed 3 bases, J shed 2 bases, and the junction held 1 base outside the gene matches. CDR3 in DNA: TGCGCCAGCAGCTCTAGCGGGGACACAGATACGCAGTATTTT. Translation: CASSSSGDTDTQYF. Filled out from reference TRBV5-1 and TRBJ2-3, the complete variable domain reads KAGVTQTPRYLIKTRGQQVTLSCSPISGHRSVSWYQQTPGQGLQFLFEYFSETQRNKGNFPGRFSGRQFSNSRSEMNVSTLELGDSALYLCASSSSGDTDTQYFGPGTRLTVL.

Details on this clone: A read error may produce the germline difference seen at one junction end. J is TRBJ2-7 and V is TRBV4-1, with 9 bases matching TRBD2. The CDR3 runs to 18 residues. CDR1 is MGHRA and CDR2 is YSYEKL in the germline V gene. CDR3 region: CASSQRVGMTSGSYGQYF. The CDR3 region has the DNA TGCGCCAGCAGCCAGAGGGTAGGCATGACTAGCGGTTCCTACGGGCAGTACTTC.

V usage is TRBV4-2 and J usage is TRBJ2-5; 9 bases line up with TRBD1. The CDR3 runs to 15 residues. From germline, CDR1 is LGHNA and CDR2 YNFKEQ. Trimming cost V 4 bases and J 2 bases; bases outside gene matches: 5. Here the CDR3 reads CASSPGTGSQETQYF. The CDR3 coding sequence is TGTGCCAGCAGCCCCGGGACAGGGTCTCAAGAGACCCAGTACTTC.

The V and J genes are TRBV7-9 and TRBJ1-6, with D maybe TRBD1 (6 bases). V was clipped by 4 bases and J by 9 bases, with 13 bases between them. There are 14 residues in the CDR3. Per germline, CDR1 SEHNR and CDR2 FQNEAQ (reference sequence). CDR3 loop: CASSSAYRVSPLHF. CDR3 DNA sequence: TGTGCCAGCAGCTCCGCCTACAGGGTTTCACCCCTCCACTTT.

This clone was detected a few times. The chain links TRBV7-9 to TRBJ1-2; D gene uncertain. This CDR3 contains 15 residues. The germline V gene has CDR1 SEHNR and CDR2 FQNEAQ (reference sequence). Trimming removed 0 bases at V and 2 bases at J, with 10 bases between. The CDR3 DNA reads TGTGCCAGCAGCTTAGCGCTGGGTAGAAACTATGGCTACACCTTC. Its translation: CASSLALGRNYGYTF.